This TCR beta chain was obtained from a study of regulatory T cells in long-lasting Graves disease. This sample's time point: newly diagnosed GD, antithyroid drugs for less than 3 months. There was RNA extracted from PBMCs, and the TCR library was made from it. This clonotype showed up just a few times. Arm-PCR of CDR3 regions with iRepertoire HTBI primers generated TCR beta libraries. TCRdb itself ran the multiplex PCR reads through MiXCR, one entry per CDR3 protein. Among 400,000 to 500,000 distinct CDR3 sequences, 12% to 15% were seen once, and the ten largest hold approximately 17%. From germline, CDR1 is DFQATT and CDR2 SNEGSKA (reference sequence). CDR3 length equals 16 residues. The V and J ends lost 3 bases and 5 bases, in that order; junction bases with no gene match: 14. This same sample was also taken into another study, of T cells in Graves' hyperthyroidism and ophthalmopathy.

The receptor was isolated from a woman in her fifties or sixties with Graves disease. The rearrangement joins TRBV20-1 to TRBJ2-7; 9 bases are a match to TRBD1. The sample consisted of peripheral blood mononuclear cells (PBMCs), taken at new diagnosis, from a patient treated with antithyroid drugs. CDR3 loop: CSASDLFVQGADEQYF. The CDR3 DNA reads as TGCAGTGCTAGCGATTTGTTCGTACAGGGGGCGGACGAGCAGTACTTC.